Described below is a single T cell receptor (beta chain) sequence and its context. Authors' methods: Amplification of reference gene primers was used by the study to estimate nucleated cell counts. TCRdb's copy holds only in-frame clones and misses some; the assay was immunoSEQ multiplex PCR. The V and J calls and clone size were taken over from that table, and D and trimming were inferred from the DNA. Here the sample spans 250,000 to 300,000 clones, approximately 89% being singletons. This entry comes from a study of blood T cell repertoires in COVID-19. The overall study: Sites across the United States, Italy and Spain contributed samples from acute and convalescent COVID-19.

The V gene's germline CDR1 is MNHNS and CDR2 SASEGT. V was trimmed by 4 bases and J by 3 bases, leaving 7 bases between them. This CDR3 is built from 12 residues. Sequenced: peripheral blood. The clonotype comes from a woman aged 30 to 39 with COVID-19, enrolled during active disease. The chain is built from TRBV6-1 and TRBJ2-7; unclear D gene. CDR3 DNA sequence: TGTGCCAGCAGTGCTAGTAGCTACGAGCAGTACTTC. Translation gives CASSASSYEQYF.